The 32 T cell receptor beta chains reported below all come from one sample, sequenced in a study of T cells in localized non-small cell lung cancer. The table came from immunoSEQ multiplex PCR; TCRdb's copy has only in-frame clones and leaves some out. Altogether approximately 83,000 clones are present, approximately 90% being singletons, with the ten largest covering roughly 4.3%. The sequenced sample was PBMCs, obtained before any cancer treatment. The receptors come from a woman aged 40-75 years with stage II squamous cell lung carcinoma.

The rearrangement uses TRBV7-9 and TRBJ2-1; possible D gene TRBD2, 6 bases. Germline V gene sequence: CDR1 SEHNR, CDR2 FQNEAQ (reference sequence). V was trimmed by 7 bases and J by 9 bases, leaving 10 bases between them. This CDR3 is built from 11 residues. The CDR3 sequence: CASTTSFEQFF. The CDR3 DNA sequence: TGTGCCAGCACCACTAGCTTTGAGCAGTTCTTC.

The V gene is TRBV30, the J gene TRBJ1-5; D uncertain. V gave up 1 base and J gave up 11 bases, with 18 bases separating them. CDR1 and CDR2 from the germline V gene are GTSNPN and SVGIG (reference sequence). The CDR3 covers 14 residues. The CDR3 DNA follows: TGTGCCTGGAGTGGGGCCAGCAAAAGCCAGACCCAGCATTTT. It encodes CAWSGASKSQTQHF.

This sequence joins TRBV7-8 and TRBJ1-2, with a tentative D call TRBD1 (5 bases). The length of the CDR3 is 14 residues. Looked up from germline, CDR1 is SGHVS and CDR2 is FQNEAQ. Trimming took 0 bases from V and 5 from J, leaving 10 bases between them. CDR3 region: CASSLARGGYGYTF. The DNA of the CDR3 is TGTGCCAGCAGCTTAGCGCGGGGGGGGTATGGCTACACCTTC.

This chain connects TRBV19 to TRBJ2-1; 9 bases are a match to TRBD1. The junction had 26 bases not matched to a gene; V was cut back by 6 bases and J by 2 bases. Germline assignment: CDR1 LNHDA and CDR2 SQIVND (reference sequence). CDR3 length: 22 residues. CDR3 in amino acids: CASSTIRDPGQGHDETYNEQFF. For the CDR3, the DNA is TGTGCCAGTAGCACTATAAGGGATCCGGGACAGGGCCATGACGAGACCTACAATGAGCAGTTCTTC.

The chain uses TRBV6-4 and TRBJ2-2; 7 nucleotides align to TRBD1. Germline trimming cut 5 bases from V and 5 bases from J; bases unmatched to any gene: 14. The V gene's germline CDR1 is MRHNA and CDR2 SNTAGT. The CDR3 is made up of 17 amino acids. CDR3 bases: TGTGCCAGCAGTCTCACAATCTGGACAGGCCGTACCGGGGAGCTGTTTTTT. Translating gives CASSLTIWTGRTGELFF.

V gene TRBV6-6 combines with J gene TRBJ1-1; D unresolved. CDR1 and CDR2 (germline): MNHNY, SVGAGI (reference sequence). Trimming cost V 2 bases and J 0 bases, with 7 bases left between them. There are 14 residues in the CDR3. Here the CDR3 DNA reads TGTGCCAGCAGTTACAGTGACATGAACACTGAAGCTTTCTTT. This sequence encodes CASSYSDMNTEAFF.

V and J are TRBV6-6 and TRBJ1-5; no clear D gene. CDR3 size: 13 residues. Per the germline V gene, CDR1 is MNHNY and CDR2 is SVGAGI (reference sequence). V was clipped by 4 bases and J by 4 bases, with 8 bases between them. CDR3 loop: CASSSNSNQPQHF. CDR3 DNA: TGTGCCAGCAGTTCTAATTCTAATCAGCCCCAGCATTTT.

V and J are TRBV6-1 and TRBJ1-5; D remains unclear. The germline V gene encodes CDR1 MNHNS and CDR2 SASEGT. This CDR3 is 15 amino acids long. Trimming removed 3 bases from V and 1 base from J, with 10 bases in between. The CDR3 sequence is CASSDRFRSNQPQHF. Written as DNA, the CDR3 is TGTGCCAGCAGTGACAGATTTAGAAGCAATCAGCCCCAGCATTTT.

The CDR3 here is CASSPRRGHTDTQYF. The DNA for the CDR3 is TGTGCCAGCAGCCCTCGGCGGGGGCACACAGATACGCAGTATTTT. The V call is TRBV7-8, the J call TRBJ2-3, with a tentative D call TRBD2 (7 bases). The ends were cut back, 5 bases at V and 2 bases at J, with 14 bases in the middle. The CDR3 is made up of 15 amino acids. Germline CDR1 and CDR2: SGHVS and FQNEAQ. Full variable domain (rest looked up from reference TRBV7-8 and TRBJ2-3): GAGVSQSPRYKVAKRGQDVALRCDPISGHVSLFWYQQALGQGPEFLTYFQNEAQLDKSGLPSDRFFAERPEGSVSTLKIQRTQQEDSAVYLCASSPRRGHTDTQYFGPGTRLTVL.

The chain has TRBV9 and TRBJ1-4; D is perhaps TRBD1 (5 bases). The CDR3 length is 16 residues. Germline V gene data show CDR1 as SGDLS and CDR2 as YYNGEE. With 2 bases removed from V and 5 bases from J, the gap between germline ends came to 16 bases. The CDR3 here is CASSVDSGTSNEKLFF. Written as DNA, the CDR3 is TGTGCCAGCAGCGTCGACAGCGGGACTTCGAATGAAAAACTGTTTTTT.

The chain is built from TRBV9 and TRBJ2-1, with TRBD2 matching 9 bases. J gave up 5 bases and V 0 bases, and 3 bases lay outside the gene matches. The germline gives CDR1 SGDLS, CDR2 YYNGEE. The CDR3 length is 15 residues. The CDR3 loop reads CASSVAASGNNEQFF. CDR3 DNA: TGTGCCAGCAGCGTAGCGGCTAGCGGGAACAATGAGCAGTTCTTC.

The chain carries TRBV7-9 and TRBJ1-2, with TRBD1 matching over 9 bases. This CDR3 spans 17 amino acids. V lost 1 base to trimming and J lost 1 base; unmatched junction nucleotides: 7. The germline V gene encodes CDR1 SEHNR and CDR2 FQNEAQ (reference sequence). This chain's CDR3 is CASSLGTGVPINYGYTF. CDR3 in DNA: TGTGCCAGCAGCTTAGGGACAGGGGTCCCCATTAACTATGGCTACACCTTC.

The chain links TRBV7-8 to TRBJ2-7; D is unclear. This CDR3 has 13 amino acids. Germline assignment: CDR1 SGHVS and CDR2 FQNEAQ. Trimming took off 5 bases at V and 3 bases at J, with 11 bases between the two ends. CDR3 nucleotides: TGTGCCAGCAGCCCCGGCGCGAACTACGAGCAGTACTTC. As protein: CASSPGANYEQYF.

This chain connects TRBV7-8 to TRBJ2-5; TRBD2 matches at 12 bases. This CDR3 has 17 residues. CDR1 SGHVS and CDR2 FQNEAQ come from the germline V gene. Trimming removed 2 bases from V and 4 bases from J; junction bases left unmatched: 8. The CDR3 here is CASSLFLAGGRAETQYF. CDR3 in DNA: TGTGCCAGCAGCTTATTCCTAGCGGGGGGGCGGGCAGAGACCCAGTACTTC. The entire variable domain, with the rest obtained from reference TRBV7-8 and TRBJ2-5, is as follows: GAGVSQSPRYKVAKRGQDVALRCDPISGHVSLFWYQQALGQGPEFLTYFQNEAQLDKSGLPSDRFFAERPEGSVSTLKIQRTQQEDSAVYLCASSLFLAGGRAETQYFGPGTRLLVL.

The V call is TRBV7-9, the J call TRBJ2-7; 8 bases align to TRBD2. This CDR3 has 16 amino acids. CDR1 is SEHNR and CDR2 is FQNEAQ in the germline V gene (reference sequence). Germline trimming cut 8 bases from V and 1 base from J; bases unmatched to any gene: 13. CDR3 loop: CASSKRGLAGSYEQYF. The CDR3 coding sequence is TGTGCCAGCTCTAAACGGGGGCTAGCGGGTTCCTACGAGCAGTACTTC.

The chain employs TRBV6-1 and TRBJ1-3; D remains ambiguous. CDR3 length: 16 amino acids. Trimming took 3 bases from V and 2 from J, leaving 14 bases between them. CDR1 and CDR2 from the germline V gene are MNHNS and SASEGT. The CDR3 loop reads CASSEAAGSPGNTIYF. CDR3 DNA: TGTGCCAGCAGTGAGGCGGCCGGTTCCCCTGGAAACACCATATATTTT.

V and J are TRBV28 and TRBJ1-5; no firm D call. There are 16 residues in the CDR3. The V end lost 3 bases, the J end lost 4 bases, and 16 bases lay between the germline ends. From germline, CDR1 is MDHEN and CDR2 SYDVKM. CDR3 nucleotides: TGTGCCAGCAGTTTGTACCTCCGGGATTTTAATCAGCCCCAGCATTTT. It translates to CASSLYLRDFNQPQHF.

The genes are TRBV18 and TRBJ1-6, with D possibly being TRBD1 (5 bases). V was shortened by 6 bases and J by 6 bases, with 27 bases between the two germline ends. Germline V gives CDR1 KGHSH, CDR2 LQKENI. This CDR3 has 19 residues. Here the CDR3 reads CASSTRVKGEASLNSPLHF. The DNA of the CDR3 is TGTGCCAGCTCCACCAGGGTTAAAGGGGAGGCGTCGCTTAATTCACCCCTCCACTTT.

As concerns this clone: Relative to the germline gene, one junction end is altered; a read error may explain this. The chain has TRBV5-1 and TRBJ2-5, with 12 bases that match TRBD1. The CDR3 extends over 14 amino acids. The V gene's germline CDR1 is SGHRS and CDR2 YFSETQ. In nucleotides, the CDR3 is TGCGCCAGCAGCTGGGATACGGGACAGGGGGCGCTTGACTTC. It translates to CASSWDTGQGALDF. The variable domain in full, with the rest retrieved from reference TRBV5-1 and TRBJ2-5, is KAGVTQTPRYLIKTRGQQVTLSCSPISGHRSVSWYQQTPGQGLQFLFEYFSETQRNKGNFPGRFSGRQFSNSRSEMNVSTLELGDSALYLCASSWDTGQGALDFGPGTRLLVL.

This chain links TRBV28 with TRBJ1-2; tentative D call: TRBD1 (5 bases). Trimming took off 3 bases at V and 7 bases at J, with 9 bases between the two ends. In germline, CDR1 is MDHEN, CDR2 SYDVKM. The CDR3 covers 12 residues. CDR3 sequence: CASSFRGSGYTF. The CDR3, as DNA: TGTGCCAGCAGTTTTCGGGGCTCTGGCTACACCTTC.

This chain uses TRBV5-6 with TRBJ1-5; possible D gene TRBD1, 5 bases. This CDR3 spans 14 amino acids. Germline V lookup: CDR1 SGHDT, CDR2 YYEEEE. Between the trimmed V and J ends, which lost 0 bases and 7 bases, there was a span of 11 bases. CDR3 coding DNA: TGTGCCAGCAGCTTGGGTAGGGGCGCGCAGCCCCAGCATTTT. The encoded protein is CASSLGRGAQPQHF.

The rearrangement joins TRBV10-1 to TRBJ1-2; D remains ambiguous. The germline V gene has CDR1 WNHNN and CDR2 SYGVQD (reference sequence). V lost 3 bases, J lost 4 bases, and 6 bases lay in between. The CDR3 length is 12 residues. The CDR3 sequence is CASSDRSYGYTF. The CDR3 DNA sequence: TGCGCCAGCAGTGACCGAAGCTATGGCTACACCTTC.

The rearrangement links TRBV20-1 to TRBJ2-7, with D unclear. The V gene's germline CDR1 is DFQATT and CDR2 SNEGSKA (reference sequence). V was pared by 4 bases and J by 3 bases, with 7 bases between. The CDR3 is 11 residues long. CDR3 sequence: CSAKSHYEQYF. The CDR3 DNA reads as TGCAGTGCTAAGTCTCACTACGAGCAGTACTTC.

CDR3 bases: TGCAGCGGGAGGAACACCGGGGAGCTGTTTTTT. Protein sequence: CSGRNTGELFF. The chain links TRBV29-1 to TRBJ2-2, with unresolved D. Germline CDR1 is SQVTM and CDR2 is ANQGSEA. Trimming left V 7 bases short and J 1 base short, with 4 bases between. The CDR3 consists of 11 residues.

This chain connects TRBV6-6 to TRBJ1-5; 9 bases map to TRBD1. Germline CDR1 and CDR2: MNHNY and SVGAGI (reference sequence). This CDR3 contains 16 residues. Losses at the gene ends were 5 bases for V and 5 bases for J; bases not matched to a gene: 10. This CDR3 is CASSLRGQGGDQPQHF. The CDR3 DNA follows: TGTGCCAGCAGTCTCCGGGGACAGGGAGGGGATCAGCCCCAGCATTTT.

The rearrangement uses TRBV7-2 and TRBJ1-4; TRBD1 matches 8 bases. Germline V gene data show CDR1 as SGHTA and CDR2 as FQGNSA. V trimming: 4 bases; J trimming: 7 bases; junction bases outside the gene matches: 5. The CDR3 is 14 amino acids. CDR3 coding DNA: TGTGCCAGCAGCTCCGGACAGGGAACTGAAAAACTGTTTTTT. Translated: CASSSGQGTEKLFF.

CDR3 region: CASSWDNTDTQYF. The CDR3 DNA reads TGTGCCAGCAGCTGGGACAACACAGATACGCAGTATTTT. V usage is TRBV5-4 and J usage is TRBJ2-3; D is perhaps TRBD1 (6 bases). CDR1 is SGHNT, CDR2 YYREEE, per germline (reference sequence). With 3 bases removed from V and 2 bases from J, the gap between germline ends came to 7 bases. This CDR3 spans 13 amino acids.

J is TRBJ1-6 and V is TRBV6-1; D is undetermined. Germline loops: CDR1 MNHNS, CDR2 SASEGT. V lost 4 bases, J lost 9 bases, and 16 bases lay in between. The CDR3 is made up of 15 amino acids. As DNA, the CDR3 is TGTGCCAGCAGTGCTCCGGGCGCTGTAGTTTCACCCCTCCACTTT. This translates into CASSAPGAVVSPLHF.

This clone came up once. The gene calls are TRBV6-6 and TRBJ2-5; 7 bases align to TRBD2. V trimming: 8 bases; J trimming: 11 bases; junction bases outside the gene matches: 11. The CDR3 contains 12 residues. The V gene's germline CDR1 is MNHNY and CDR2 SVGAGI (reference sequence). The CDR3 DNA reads TGTGCCAGCGGGTTATATGGGGGGGAGCAGTACTTC. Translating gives CASGLYGGEQYF.

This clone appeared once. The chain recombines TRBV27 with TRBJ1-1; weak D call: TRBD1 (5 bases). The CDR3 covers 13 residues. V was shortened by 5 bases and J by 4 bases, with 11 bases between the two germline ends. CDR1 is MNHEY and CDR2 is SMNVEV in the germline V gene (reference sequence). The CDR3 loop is CASSPGTVTEAFF. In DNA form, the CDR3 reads TGTGCCAGCAGTCCCGGGACCGTCACTGAAGCTTTCTTT.

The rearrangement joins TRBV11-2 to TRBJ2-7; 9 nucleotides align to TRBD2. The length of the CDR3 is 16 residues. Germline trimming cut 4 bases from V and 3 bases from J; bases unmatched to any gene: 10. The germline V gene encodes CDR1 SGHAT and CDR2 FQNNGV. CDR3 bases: TGTGCCAGCAGCTCCCCCCCCGGCGGGGGGGGCTACGAGCAGTACTTC. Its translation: CASSSPPGGGGYEQYF.

The CDR3 DNA reads as TGTGCCAGCACTGGGGTCCACACCGGGGAGCTGTTTTTT. It is translated as CASTGVHTGELFF. This chain links TRBV28 with TRBJ2-2; no clear D gene. Trimming took 7 bases from V and 3 from J, leaving 9 bases between them. This CDR3 comprises 13 residues. In germline, CDR1 is MDHEN, CDR2 SYDVKM.